Below, 27 T cell receptor beta chains from the same sample are listed, as sequenced in a study of T cells after yellow fever vaccination. TCRdb reprocessed the 5' RACE reads via MiXCR and lists one record per CDR3 protein. The table records 300,000 or so distinct CDR3 sequences, about an eighth of them present only once. The input for sequencing was CD4+ T cells sorted from PBMCs, taken 45 days after the yellow fever booster vaccination. These receptors all stem from a young man who received the YFV17D yellow fever vaccine.

The V and J genes are TRBV5-1 and TRBJ2-1, with TRBD2 identical over 10 bases. The CDR3 is 15 residues long. V trimming: 4 bases; J trimming: 3 bases; junction bases outside the gene matches: 4. Germline CDR1 SGHRS, CDR2 YFSETQ. The CDR3 bases are TGCGCCAGCAGCAAGCGGGAGGGTGGCTACAATGAGCAGTTCTTC. This translates into CASSKREGGYNEQFF.

This chain links TRBV24-1 with TRBJ2-3, with a possible D match to TRBD1 (7 bases). The CDR3 extends over 17 amino acids. From germline, CDR1 is KGHDR and CDR2 SFDVKD. V was clipped by 3 bases and J by 1 base, with 16 bases between them. This CDR3 is CATSDPRTGGGTDTQYF. The CDR3 DNA follows: TGTGCCACCAGTGATCCCCGGACAGGCGGGGGCACAGATACGCAGTATTTT.

V is TRBV20-1 and J is TRBJ2-7; 14 nucleotides align to TRBD2. The CDR3 totals 14 residues. Germline V CDR1 and CDR2: DFQATT, SNEGSKA (reference sequence). V shed 4 bases, J shed 6 bases, and the junction held 5 bases outside the gene matches. The CDR3 loop is CSANGLAGGGEQYF. CDR3 in DNA: TGCAGTGCTAACGGACTAGCGGGAGGAGGCGAGCAGTACTTC.

This clonotype came up many times. This sequence joins TRBV11-3 and TRBJ2-1; the D gene is possibly TRBD1 (5 bases). V was clipped by 3 bases and J by 5 bases, with 8 bases between them. This CDR3 has 13 residues. Germline V CDR1 and CDR2: SGHNT, YENEEA. The CDR3 sequence is CASSLVGDNEQFF. CDR3 nucleotides: TGTGCCAGCAGCTTGGTAGGGGACAATGAGCAGTTCTTC.

The chain couples TRBV19 to TRBJ1-2; unclear D gene. CDR3 size: 12 residues. Trimming cost V 3 bases and J 6 bases, with 8 bases left between them. CDR1 and CDR2 from the germline V gene are LNHDA and SQIVND (reference sequence). The CDR3 DNA reads as TGTGCCAGTAGTATGTTCCTGAATGGCTACACCTTC. Protein product: CASSMFLNGYTF.

This clonotype has only a few counts. The V gene is TRBV5-1, the J gene TRBJ2-7; D perhaps matches TRBD2 (6 bases). The CDR3 spans 15 residues. CDR1 and CDR2 (germline): SGHRS, YFSETQ. Trimming cost V 3 bases and J 1 base, with 14 bases left between them. The chain's CDR3 is CASSWGGGTSYEQYF. CDR3 sequence (DNA): TGCGCCAGCAGCTGGGGTGGCGGGACGTCCTACGAGCAGTACTTC.

The V call is TRBV20-1, the J call TRBJ2-3; the match to TRBD2 covers 8 bases. The germline V gene encodes CDR1 DFQATT and CDR2 SNEGSKA (reference sequence). J was trimmed by 2 bases and V by 5 bases; bases with no gene match: 9. The CDR3 consists of 15 residues. CDR3 nucleotides: TGCAGTGCTCGACGGGGGGGTACACCCACAGATACGCAGTATTTT. It codes for CSARRGGTPTDTQYF.

This chain links TRBV6-2 or TRBV6-3 with TRBJ2-1; 7 bases agree with TRBD2. V lost 2 bases to trimming and J lost 1 base; unmatched junction nucleotides: 2. CDR1 is MNHEY, CDR2 SVGEGT, per germline. The CDR3 runs to 15 residues. This CDR3 is CASSYGGGSYNEQFF. The CDR3 DNA reads TGTGCCAGCAGTTACGGGGGGGGATCCTACAATGAGCAGTTCTTC.

The chain employs TRBV24-1 and TRBJ1-1; D possibly corresponds to TRBD1 (5 bases). Germline V gene data show CDR1 as KGHDR and CDR2 as SFDVKD. V shed 4 bases and J shed 0 bases, with 11 bases lying between them. The CDR3 extends over 15 amino acids. CDR3 protein: CATSDETEMNTEAFF. CDR3 nucleotide sequence: TGTGCCACCAGTGACGAGACAGAGATGAACACTGAAGCTTTCTTT.

The V and J genes are TRBV5-5 and TRBJ2-1, with TRBD2 matching 13 bases. The CDR3 has 15 residues. Germline V gene data show CDR1 as SGHKS and CDR2 as YYEKEE (reference sequence). V was clipped by 4 bases and J by 9 bases; unmatched bases: 7. The CDR3 coding sequence is TGTGCCAGCAGCCGACTAGCGGGAGGTGGAGGTGAGCAGTTCTTC. Amino acid sequence: CASSRLAGGGGEQFF.

This clonotype was observed a few times. This chain joins TRBV10-1 and TRBJ2-5; the D is unclear. Germline lookup yields CDR1 WNHNN and CDR2 SYGVQD (reference sequence). Deletions cut 3 bases from V and 1 base from J, with 15 bases between. The CDR3 spans 16 residues. Written as DNA, the CDR3 is TGCGCCAGCAGTGATTTGGGCCTAGGGTCCCAAGAGACCCAGTACTTC. Residues: CASSDLGLGSQETQYF.

This clonotype was picked up a small number of times. The chain couples TRBV7-6 to TRBJ2-3, with 7 nucleotides matching TRBD1. The germline gives CDR1 SGHVS, CDR2 FNYEAQ. Unmatched junction bases numbered 7, after V lost 1 base and J lost 0 bases. This CDR3 spans 17 amino acids. CDR3 residues: CASSLGFGTESTDTQYF. The CDR3 nucleotides are TGTGCCAGCAGCTTAGGATTTGGGACAGAGAGCACAGATACGCAGTATTTT.

This clonotype turned up a few times. The rearrangement joins TRBV5-5 to TRBJ2-3; D remains ambiguous. Germline V gives CDR1 SGHKS, CDR2 YYEKEE (reference sequence). The V end lost 1 base, the J end lost 2 bases, and 5 bases lay between the germline ends. The CDR3 is 13 amino acids. CDR3 coding DNA: TGTGCCAGCAGCTTGAATCCCACAGATACGCAGTATTTT. Translation gives CASSLNPTDTQYF.

This clonotype was observed a few times. The CDR3 here is CASSQGTSIWDEQFF. For the CDR3, the DNA is TGTGCCAGCAGCCAGGGGACTAGCATCTGGGATGAGCAGTTCTTC. This rearrangement joins TRBV7-6 to TRBJ2-1; 9 positions match TRBD2. CDR1 and CDR2 from the germline V gene are SGHVS and FNYEAQ. This CDR3 comprises 15 residues. The V segment lost 5 bases and the J segment 8 bases; nucleotides outside the gene matches: 10.

This clonotype has only a few counts. The rearrangement joins TRBV7-2 to TRBJ2-3, with 10 positions matching TRBD1. The germline gives CDR1 SGHTA, CDR2 FQGNSA. The CDR3 sequence is 14 residues long. Germline trimming cut 7 bases from V and 4 bases from J; bases unmatched to any gene: 5. The CDR3 spells CASTAGTGADTQYF. As DNA, the CDR3 is TGTGCCAGCACCGCCGGGACAGGGGCAGATACGCAGTATTTT.

This clonotype has just a few counts. The chain recombines TRBV5-6 with TRBJ1-5; the D gene is possibly TRBD1 (6 bases). The germline V gene has CDR1 SGHDT and CDR2 YYEEEE. The germline V and J ends were trimmed by 1 base and 11 bases, with 19 bases remaining between them. The CDR3 extends over 15 amino acids. CDR3: CASSLTGTKGRAQHF. CDR3 DNA: TGTGCCAGCAGCTTGACAGGGACAAAAGGACGGGCCCAGCATTTT.

This clonotype was found a few times. The rearrangement joins TRBV10-3 to TRBJ2-7; 7 nucleotides line up with TRBD2. Trimming removed 8 bases from V and 3 bases from J; junction bases left unmatched: 7. The CDR3 contains 13 residues. The germline V gene has CDR1 ENHRY and CDR2 SYGVKD. The CDR3 coding sequence is TGTGCCATCTCCCCTAGCGGATACTACGAGCAGTACTTC. Residues: CAISPSGYYEQYF.

This clonotype was picked up a small number of times. V and J are TRBV20-1 and TRBJ2-7; D ambiguous. The CDR3 extends over 13 amino acids. Germline V gene data show CDR1 as DFQATT and CDR2 as SNEGSKA (reference sequence). Trimming took 0 bases from V and 0 from J, leaving 6 bases between them. CDR3 residues: CSARDGHSYEQYF. CDR3 DNA: TGCAGTGCTAGAGATGGCCACTCCTACGAGCAGTACTTC.

V usage is TRBV24-1 and J usage is TRBJ2-2; D remains unclear. The CDR3 loop spans 13 amino acids. Trimming stripped 5 bases from V and 3 bases from J, with 6 bases between. The germline CDR1 and CDR2 sequences are KGHDR and SFDVKD. CDR3 residues: CATSVHYTGELFF. In DNA, the CDR3 is TGTGCCACCAGTGTGCACTACACCGGGGAGCTGTTTTTT.

This clonotype was counted between two and nine times. The chain carries TRBV6-2 or TRBV6-3 and TRBJ2-7, with D possibly TRBD2 on 6 matching bases. The length of the CDR3 is 14 residues. The germline gives CDR1 MNHEY, CDR2 SVGEGT. Trimming stripped 5 bases from V and 2 bases from J, with 13 bases between. CDR3 bases: TGTGCCAGCAGTCAGGGACGGACTACCTACGAGCAGTACTTC. Translated, it gives CASSQGRTTYEQYF.

There are a few counts of this clonotype. J is TRBJ2-7 and V is TRBV6-2 or TRBV6-3; D is perhaps TRBD1 (6 bases). The germline gives CDR1 MNHEY, CDR2 SVGEGT. The CDR3 runs to 15 residues. Trimming stripped 6 bases from V and 2 bases from J, with 17 bases between. The CDR3 is CASRTTGSTAYEQYF. The CDR3 DNA sequence: TGTGCCAGCAGAACTACAGGGTCCACGGCCTACGAGCAGTACTTC.

In its sample, this clonotype was seen a few times. This sequence joins TRBV25-1 and TRBJ1-4; D is perhaps TRBD1 (5 bases). The V and J ends lost 4 bases and 7 bases respectively, with 10 bases between them. Looked up from germline, CDR1 is MGHDK and CDR2 is SYGVNS. CDR3 size: 13 residues. The CDR3 here is CASSGGYVEKLFF. The DNA of the CDR3 is TGTGCCAGCAGTGGGGGGTACGTTGAAAAACTGTTTTTT. The entire variable domain, with the rest obtained from reference TRBV25-1 and TRBJ1-4, is as follows: EADIYQTPRYLVIGTGKKITLECSQTMGHDKMYWYQQDPGMELHLIHYSYGVNSTEKGDLSSESTVSRIRTEHFPLTLESARPSHTSQYLCASSGGYVEKLFFGSGTQLSVL.

The chain combines TRBV7-2 with TRBJ2-3; D perhaps matches TRBD2 (6 bases). The V and J ends lost 4 bases and 1 base respectively, with 15 bases between them. The germline gives CDR1 SGHTA, CDR2 FQGNSA. CDR3 length: 16 amino acids. The CDR3 spells CASSYRGGIGTDTQYF. The CDR3 region has the DNA TGTGCCAGCAGCTATAGGGGCGGGATTGGCACAGATACGCAGTATTTT.

This chain links TRBV19 with TRBJ2-2; no reliable D call. V lost 1 base and J lost 2, with 11 bases in between. The CDR3 loop spans 16 amino acids. CDR1 LNHDA and CDR2 SQIVND come from the germline V gene (reference sequence). This CDR3 is CASSIGSGYNTGELFF. The DNA of the CDR3 is TGTGCCAGTAGTATAGGCTCTGGTTACAACACCGGGGAGCTGTTTTTT.

This clonotype turned up a few times. V gene TRBV7-2 combines with J gene TRBJ2-7; 8 bases map to TRBD2. The V gene end was trimmed by 3 bases and the J gene end by 4 bases; junction bases not matched to a gene: 5. The CDR3 is 14 amino acids. The germline V gene encodes CDR1 SGHTA and CDR2 FQGNSA. The CDR3 nucleotides read TGTGCCAGCAGCTTCGGGGGGGCCAAATACGAGCAGTACTTC. Protein sequence: CASSFGGAKYEQYF.

In its sample, this clonotype was seen a few times. The chain has TRBV11-1 and TRBJ1-2, with 7 bases identical to TRBD1. This CDR3 region has 19 residues. The trim removed 5 bases at V and 0 bases at J, leaving 18 bases unmatched. The germline V gene encodes CDR1 SGHAT and CDR2 FQDESV (reference sequence). The CDR3 region has the DNA TGTGCCAGCAGCCCCCGTTCCTGGGGACGGGACAGTCCTAACTATGGCTACACCTTC. Amino acids: CASSPRSWGRDSPNYGYTF.

This clonotype has ten or more counts. The CDR3 DNA is TGTGCCAGCAGAGTAAGGGGGGGAAAACTGTTTTTT. Translation: CASRVRGGKLFF. The J gene is TRBJ1-4, the V gene TRBV12-3 or TRBV12-4; D is perhaps TRBD1 (6 bases). CDR3 length: 12 residues. Deletions cut 6 bases from V and 10 bases from J, with 12 bases between.